This entry lists 9 T cell receptor beta chains sequenced from one sample in a study of cytomegalovirus exposure and HLA in healthy donors. The PCR was carried out with 60 Vbeta primers and 13 Jbeta primers. Libraries were prepared by immunoSEQ multiplex PCR; TCRdb keeps only in-frame clonotypes and omits some of them. In the table there are fewer than 200,000 clones, 82% of which are singletons. The sample was PBMCs. These receptors all stem from a male donor in good health and CMV-seronegative.

The gene calls are TRBV5-1 and TRBJ2-5; possible D gene TRBD2, 5 bases. The germline CDR1 and CDR2 sequences are SGHRS and YFSETQ. The CDR3 contains 14 residues. The germline V and J ends were trimmed by 0 bases and 2 bases, with 8 bases remaining between them. The CDR3 coding sequence is TGCGCCAGCAGCTTGGGTAGCGTACAAGAGACCCAGTACTTC. Residues: CASSLGSVQETQYF. The whole variable domain, remainder taken from reference TRBV5-1 and TRBJ2-5, is KAGVTQTPRYLIKTRGQQVTLSCSPISGHRSVSWYQQTPGQGLQFLFEYFSETQRNKGNFPGRFSGRQFSNSRSEMNVSTLELGDSALYLCASSLGSVQETQYFGPGTRLLVL.

The CDR3 spells CASGGTSGSYEQYF. DNA of the CDR3: TGTGCCAGCGGAGGGACTAGCGGGAGCTACGAGCAGTACTTC. The chain combines TRBV6-5 with TRBJ2-7, with 14 positions matching TRBD2. Germline assignment: CDR1 MNHEY and CDR2 SVGAGI. V shed 8 bases, J shed 3 bases, and the junction held 3 bases outside the gene matches. The CDR3 runs 14 residues.

This clone showed up just a few times. CDR3 DNA: TGTGCCAGCAGTTACGGCAAGAACACTGAAGCTTTCTTT. Translation: CASSYGKNTEAFF. The chain combines TRBV6-5 with TRBJ1-1; D is undetermined. Germline V CDR1 and CDR2: MNHEY, SVGAGI. The CDR3 contains 13 residues. Trimming cost V 2 bases and J 1 base, with 5 bases left between them.

The chain has TRBV10-3 and TRBJ2-2; 8 bases are a match to TRBD1. V trimming: 6 bases; J trimming: 5 bases; junction bases outside the gene matches: 8. The CDR3 totals 15 residues. Looked up from germline, CDR1 is ENHRY and CDR2 is SYGVKD. The chain's CDR3 is CAISRDRIITGELFF. CDR3 sequence (DNA): TGTGCCATCAGCCGGGACAGGATAATTACCGGGGAGCTGTTTTTT.

The chain combines TRBV10-1 with TRBJ2-7; 7 bases agree with TRBD1. This CDR3 contains 13 residues. CDR1 and CDR2 from the germline V gene are WNHNN and SYGVQD (reference sequence). The V segment lost 6 bases and the J segment 3 bases; nucleotides outside the gene matches: 5. The CDR3: CASSRDSGYEQYF. The CDR3 DNA is TGCGCCAGCAGCCGGGACAGTGGCTACGAGCAGTACTTC.

The table lists this clone with a few counts. The gene calls are TRBV2 and TRBJ2-7; D is perhaps TRBD1 (7 bases). The CDR3 is 13 residues long. Trimming took 9 bases from V and 2 from J, leaving 14 bases between them. Germline V gene data show CDR1 as SNHLY and CDR2 as FYNNEI. The CDR3 bases are TGTGCCAGGGGAGGACAGGCCACCTACGAGCAGTACTTC. The encoded protein is CARGGQATYEQYF.

The chain has TRBV7-8 and TRBJ2-1; 15 bases are shared with TRBD2. This CDR3 has 15 amino acids. Germline values: CDR1 SGHVS, CDR2 FQNEAQ. Trimming cost V 3 bases and J 9 bases; bases outside gene matches: 3. In DNA, the CDR3 is TGTGCCAGCAGCTTGGGACTAGCGGGAGGTGTTGAGCAGTTCTTC. Amino acids: CASSLGLAGGVEQFF.

The rearrangement joins TRBV9 to TRBJ1-2, with D maybe TRBD1 (6 bases). V was pared by 0 bases and J by 10 bases, with 16 bases between. The CDR3 sequence is 14 residues long. The germline V gene has CDR1 SGDLS and CDR2 YYNGEE. This CDR3 is CASSVGSTGGDYTF. In DNA, the CDR3 is TGTGCCAGCAGCGTAGGCTCGACAGGTGGTGACTACACCTTC.

The genes are TRBV25-1 and TRBJ2-3, with 8 positions matching TRBD2. V lost 3 bases, J lost 0 bases, and 8 bases stayed unmatched. Germline CDR1 is MGHDK and CDR2 is SYGVNS. The CDR3 has 17 residues. CDR3 sequence: CASSEPLAGTSTDTQYF. CDR3 DNA: TGTGCCAGCAGTGAGCCCCTAGCGGGCACTAGCACAGATACGCAGTATTTT.